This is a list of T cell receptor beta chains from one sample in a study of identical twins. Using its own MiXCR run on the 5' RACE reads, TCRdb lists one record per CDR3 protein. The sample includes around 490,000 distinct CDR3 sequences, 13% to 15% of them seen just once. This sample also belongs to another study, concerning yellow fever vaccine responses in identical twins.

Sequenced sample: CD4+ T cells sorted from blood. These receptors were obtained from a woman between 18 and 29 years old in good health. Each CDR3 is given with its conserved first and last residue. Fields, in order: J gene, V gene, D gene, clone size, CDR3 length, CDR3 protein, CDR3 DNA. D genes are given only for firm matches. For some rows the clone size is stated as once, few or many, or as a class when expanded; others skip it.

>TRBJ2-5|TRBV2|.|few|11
CASSEWETQYF
TGTGCCAGCAGTGAATGGGAGACCCAGTACTTC
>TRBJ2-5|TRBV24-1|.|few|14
CATSDWKNKETQYF
TGTGCCACCAGTGATTGGAAGAACAAAGAGACCCAGTACTTC
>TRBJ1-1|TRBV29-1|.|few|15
CSVEGGFFVNTEAFF
TGCAGCGTTGAAGGGGGGTTTTTCGTGAACACTGAAGCTTTCTTT
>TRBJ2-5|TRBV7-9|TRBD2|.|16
CASSTTSGGAWETQYF
TGTGCCAGCAGCACTACTAGCGGGGGGGCGTGGGAGACCCAGTACTTC
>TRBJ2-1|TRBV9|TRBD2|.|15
CASSHASGGYNEQFF
TGTGCCAGCAGCCACGCTAGCGGGGGTTACAATGAGCAGTTCTTC
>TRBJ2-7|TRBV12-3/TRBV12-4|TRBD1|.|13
CASRTRQGNEQYF
TGTGCCAGCAGGACTCGACAGGGGAACGAGCAGTACTTC
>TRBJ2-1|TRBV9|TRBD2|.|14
CASNLRGGSNEQFF
TGTGCCAGCAATCTTCGGGGGGGCAGTAATGAGCAGTTCTTC
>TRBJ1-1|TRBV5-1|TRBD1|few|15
CASSSGTPGGTEAFF
TGCGCCAGCAGCTCGGGCACTCCAGGGGGCACTGAAGCTTTCTTT
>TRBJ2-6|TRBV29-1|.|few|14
CSVSTGSGANVLTF
TGCAGCGTTAGTACTGGGTCTGGGGCCAACGTCCTGACTTTC
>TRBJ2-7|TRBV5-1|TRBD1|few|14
CASSIGTVAYEQYF
TGCGCCAGCAGCATCGGGACAGTCGCCTACGAGCAGTACTTC
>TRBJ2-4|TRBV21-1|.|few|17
CASSKEWTGIAKNIQYF
TGTGCCAGCAGCAAAGAATGGACAGGAATAGCCAAAAACATTCAGTACTTC
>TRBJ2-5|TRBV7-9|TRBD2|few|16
CASSSPIIAGVETQYF
TGTGCCAGCAGCTCCCCAATCATAGCGGGAGTAGAGACCCAGTACTTC
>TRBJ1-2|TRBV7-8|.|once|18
CASSSKGWYGEANYGYTF
TGTGCCAGCAGCTCCAAGGGCTGGTACGGAGAAGCTAACTATGGCTACACCTTC
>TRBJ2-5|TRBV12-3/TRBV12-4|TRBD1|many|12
CASSGTGLTQYF
TGTGCCAGCAGCGGGACAGGGTTGACCCAGTACTTC
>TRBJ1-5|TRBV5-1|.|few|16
CASSPGDTVSNQPQHF
TGCGCCAGCAGCCCGGGGGACACAGTTAGCAATCAGCCCCAGCATTTT
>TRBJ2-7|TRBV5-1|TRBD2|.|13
CASSTGLAYEQYF
TGTGCCAGCAGTACGGGACTAGCCTACGAGCAGTACTTC
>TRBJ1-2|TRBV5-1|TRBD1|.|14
CASSLGGQGDGYTF
TGCGCCAGCAGCTTGGGCGGACAGGGTGATGGCTACACCTTC
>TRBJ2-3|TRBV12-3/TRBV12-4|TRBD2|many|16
CASSLRLAGALDTQYF
TGTGCCAGCAGTCTGAGACTAGCGGGAGCGTTGGATACGCAGTATTTT
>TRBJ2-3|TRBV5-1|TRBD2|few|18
CASSLAVLGRGSTDTQYF
TGCGCCAGCAGCTTGGCCGTGCTGGGGCGGGGGAGCACAGATACGCAGTATTTT
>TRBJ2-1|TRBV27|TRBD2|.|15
CASSKLAGEVNEQFF
TGTGCCAGCAGTAAACTAGCGGGAGAGGTTAATGAGCAGTTCTTC
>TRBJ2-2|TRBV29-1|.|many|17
CSVAQRAGTVHTGELFF
TGCAGCGTCGCCCAAAGGGCGGGGACAGTACACACCGGGGAGCTGTTTTTT
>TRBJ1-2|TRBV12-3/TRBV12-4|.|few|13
CASSLPGIYGYTF
TGTGCCAGCAGTTTACCGGGGATATATGGCTACACCTTC
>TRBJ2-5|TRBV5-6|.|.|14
CASSFGPVQETQYF
TGTGCCAGCAGCTTCGGGCCAGTCCAAGAGACCCAGTACTTC
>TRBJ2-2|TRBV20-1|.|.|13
CSAISGHTGELFF
TGCAGTGCTATCTCCGGGCACACCGGGGAGCTGTTTTTT
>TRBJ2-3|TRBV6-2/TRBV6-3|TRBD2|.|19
CASTQGGLAGGGNTDTQYF
TGTGCCAGCACCCAAGGTGGACTAGCGGGGGGCGGAAACACAGATACGCAGTATTTT
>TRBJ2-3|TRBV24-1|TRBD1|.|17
CATSDFGRQGRVGTQYF
TGTGCCACCAGTGATTTCGGACGACAGGGTAGAGTTGGTACGCAGTATTTT
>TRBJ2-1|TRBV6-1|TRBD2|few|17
CASSEMAGGASYNEQFF
TGTGCCAGCAGTGAAATGGCGGGGGGAGCGTCCTACAATGAGCAGTTCTTC
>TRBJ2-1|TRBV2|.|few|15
CASRVADYSINEQFF
TGTGCCAGCAGGGTAGCGGACTATTCCATCAATGAGCAGTTCTTC
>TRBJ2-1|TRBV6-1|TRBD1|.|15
CASSPSGQRYNEQFF
TGTGCCAGCAGCCCATCGGGACAGCGATACAATGAGCAGTTCTTC
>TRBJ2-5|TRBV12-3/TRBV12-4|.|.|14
CASSFGLASETQYF
TGTGCCAGCAGTTTCGGGCTAGCGTCGGAGACCCAGTACTTC
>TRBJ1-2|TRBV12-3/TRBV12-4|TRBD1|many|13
CASTRTGFYGYTF
TGTGCCAGCACCAGGACAGGTTTTTATGGCTACACCTTC
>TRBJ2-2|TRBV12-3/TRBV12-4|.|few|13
CASSYRVVGELFF
TGTGCCAGCAGTTACAGGGTAGTCGGGGAGCTGTTTTTT
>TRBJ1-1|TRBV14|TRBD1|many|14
CASSWGQGGTEAFF
TGTGCCAGCAGCTGGGGACAGGGGGGAACTGAAGCTTTCTTT
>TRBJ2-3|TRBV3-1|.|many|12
CASSQVRDTQYF
TGTGCCAGCAGCCAAGTCCGAGATACGCAGTATTTT
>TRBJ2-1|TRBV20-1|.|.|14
CSAKVAGRDNEQFF
TGCAGTGCAAAGGTGGCGGGACGAGACAATGAGCAGTTCTTC
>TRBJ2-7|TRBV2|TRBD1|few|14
CASRNDRGPYEQYF
TGTGCCAGCAGAAACGACAGGGGCCCCTACGAGCAGTACTTC
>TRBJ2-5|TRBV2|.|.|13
CASSRRTQETQYF
TGTGCCAGCAGTAGACGTACCCAAGAGACCCAGTACTTC
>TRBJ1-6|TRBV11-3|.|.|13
CASSLDQSSPLHF
TGTGCCAGCAGCTTAGATCAGAGTTCACCCCTCCACTTT
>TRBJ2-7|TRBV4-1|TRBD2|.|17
CASSQDTLAGAGVEQYF
TGCGCCAGCAGCCAAGATACCCTAGCGGGAGCGGGGGTCGAGCAGTACTTC
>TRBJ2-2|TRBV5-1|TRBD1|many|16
CASSRNGQGGTGELFF
TGCGCCAGCAGCAGGAATGGACAGGGCGGCACCGGGGAGCTGTTTTTT
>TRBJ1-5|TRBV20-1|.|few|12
CSAMGSNQPQHF
TGCAGTGCTATGGGTAGCAATCAGCCCCAGCATTTT
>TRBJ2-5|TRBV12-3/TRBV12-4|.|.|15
CASSWSQGREETQYF
TGTGCCAGCAGTTGGAGCCAGGGGCGGGAAGAGACCCAGTACTTC
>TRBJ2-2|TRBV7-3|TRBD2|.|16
CASSPHGGADTGELFF
TGTGCCAGCAGCCCCCACGGGGGGGCGGACACCGGGGAGCTGTTTTTT
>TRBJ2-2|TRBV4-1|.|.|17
CASSRTTGNPNTGELFF
TGCGCCAGCAGCCGGACCACAGGGAACCCGAACACCGGGGAGCTGTTTTTT
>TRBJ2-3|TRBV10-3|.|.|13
CAISVSGTDTQYF
TGTGCCATCAGTGTATCCGGCACAGATACGCAGTATTTT
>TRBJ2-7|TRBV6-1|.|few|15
CASSPGDGRPYEQYF
TGTGCCAGCAGCCCAGGGGACGGACGGCCCTACGAGCAGTACTTC
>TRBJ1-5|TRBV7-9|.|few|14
CASSLGGDQQPQHF
TGTGCCAGCAGCTTAGGGGGGGACCAGCAGCCCCAGCATTTT
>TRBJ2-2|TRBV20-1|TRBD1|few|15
CSAREGQGAFGELFF
TGCAGTGCTAGAGAGGGACAGGGGGCATTCGGGGAGCTGTTTTTT
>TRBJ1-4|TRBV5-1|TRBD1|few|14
CASSLTGAGEKLFF
TGCGCCAGCAGCCTTACAGGGGCAGGTGAAAAACTGTTTTTT